The clone carrying this T cell receptor (beta chain) was observed once. The entry originates in a study of shared clonotypes between healthy human individuals. The germline CDR1 and CDR2 sequences are SGDLS and YYNGEE. J was trimmed by 4 bases and V by 1 base; bases with no gene match: 4. The CDR3 covers 16 residues. Naive CD8 isolation took CD45RO-negative cells positively selected for CCR7 and excluded terminally differentiated effector memory CD45RA+ cells. Measured with immunoSEQ multiplex PCR; TCRdb has only the in-frame clones, and not every one. Seen here are nearly 2 million clones, about 95% observed once, and the top ten hold 0.95% to 1.5%.

The sequence came from a man aged 18 to 29 in good health. The chain joins TRBV9 to TRBJ2-3; TRBD2 matches at 12 bases. What was sequenced was naive CD8+ T cells sorted from blood. The CDR3 sequence: CASSVPSGGASDTQYF. The CDR3 nucleotides are TGTGCCAGCAGCGTACCTAGCGGGGGGGCGTCAGATACGCAGTATTTT.